The 27 T cell receptor beta chains below all came from one sample that was sequenced in a study of shared clonotypes between healthy human individuals. Assay used: immunoSEQ multiplex PCR; TCRdb lists only in-frame clones, some missing. The top ten hold around a tenth of the sample, which has some 350,000 clones, approximately 74% seen once. Sequences were obtained from memory CD4+ T cells sorted from blood. Subset specified: CD45RA-negative fraction. These receptors all stem from a man aged 30 to 39 in good health.

The chain links TRBV6-6 to TRBJ2-7; no definite D call. The CDR3 spans 13 residues. V was shortened by 2 bases and J by 1 base, with 6 bases between the two germline ends. The germline V gene has CDR1 MNHNY and CDR2 SVGAGI (reference sequence). The CDR3 DNA reads TGTGCCAGCAGTTACGGAGATTCCTACGAGCAGTACTTC. Residues: CASSYGDSYEQYF.

This clone has only one observation. This chain links TRBV5-6 with TRBJ2-3; tentatively, D is TRBD1 (5 bases). Trimming pared 1 base from V and 0 bases from J, leaving 6 bases between. The CDR3 length is 14 residues. Germline loops: CDR1 SGHDT, CDR2 YYEEEE. Here the CDR3 reads CASSLRGSTDTQYF. The CDR3 nucleotides are TGTGCCAGCAGCTTGAGGGGAAGCACAGATACGCAGTATTTT.

The chain uses TRBV27 and TRBJ1-4; possible D gene TRBD1, 5 bases. CDR1 is MNHEY and CDR2 is SMNVEV in the germline V gene (reference sequence). The CDR3 totals 14 residues. The V end lost 3 bases, the J end lost 5 bases, and 10 bases lay between the germline ends. The CDR3 sequence is CASSFRQGNEKLFF. CDR3 bases: TGTGCCAGCAGTTTCCGGCAGGGCAATGAAAAACTGTTTTTT.

The CDR3 is CASSPTGSNQPQHF. The CDR3 region has the DNA TGTGCCAGCAGTCCGACAGGTAGCAATCAGCCCCAGCATTTT. The rearrangement links TRBV6-1 to TRBJ1-5, with a tentative D call TRBD1 (6 bases). The germline gives CDR1 MNHNS, CDR2 SASEGT. The CDR3 sequence is 14 residues long. V lost 5 bases and J lost 0, with 8 bases in between.

The genes are TRBV11-2 and TRBJ2-1; 9 bases fit TRBD1. Germline CDR1 is SGHAT and CDR2 is FQNNGV. J lost 3 bases, V lost 5 bases, and 8 bases had no gene match. The CDR3 extends over 16 amino acids. The CDR3 nucleotides are TGTGCCAGCAGCCCTTTTAGGACAGGGGTCTACAATGAGCAGTTCTTC. This gives the protein CASSPFRTGVYNEQFF.

The rearrangement links TRBV4-1 to TRBJ2-2; 8 nucleotides line up with TRBD1. CDR3 length: 14 amino acids. V trimming: 6 bases; J trimming: 6 bases; junction bases outside the gene matches: 6. The germline CDR1 and CDR2 sequences are MGHRA and YSYEKL. CDR3 amino acids: CASRFDRGAGELFF. Here the CDR3 DNA reads TGCGCCAGCAGGTTCGACAGGGGTGCCGGGGAGCTGTTTTTT.

The V and J genes are TRBV7-2 and TRBJ2-1, with D tentatively TRBD2 (6 bases). Trimming pared 0 bases from V and 1 base from J, leaving 13 bases between. Germline CDR1 SGHTA, CDR2 FQGNSA. The CDR3 runs 17 residues. The CDR3 region has the DNA TGTGCCAGCAGCTTAGCCGTGACTAGTGAATCCTACAATGAGCAGTTCTTC. Its translation: CASSLAVTSESYNEQFF.

This rearrangement joins TRBV2 to TRBJ1-2; 8 bases fit TRBD1. The V and J ends lost 7 bases and 6 bases, in that order; junction bases with no gene match: 16. The germline V gene has CDR1 SNHLY and CDR2 FYNNEI. This CDR3 has 16 amino acids. The DNA for the CDR3 is TGTGCCAGCACCCCCCAGGGGGCGCTTGGCGGAAATGGCTACACCTTC. Its translation: CASTPQGALGGNGYTF.

This chain connects TRBV11-2 to TRBJ1-4, with D possibly being TRBD1 (6 bases). This CDR3 region has 14 residues. Germline V lookup: CDR1 SGHAT, CDR2 FQNNGV. V dropped 1 base and J dropped 8 bases, with 11 bases sitting between them. Here the CDR3 DNA reads TGTGCCAGCAGCTTAGCGTTGGGGGGCGAAAAACTGTTTTTT. Encoded protein: CASSLALGGEKLFF.

The chain employs TRBV9 and TRBJ2-7; D is perhaps TRBD2 (5 bases). CDR1 is SGDLS, CDR2 YYNGEE, per germline. Trimming shortened V by 3 bases and J by 5 bases, and 21 bases separated the two germline ends. The CDR3 covers 16 residues. The CDR3 nucleotides are TGTGCCAGCAGCGAGACTGGGGTTGTGGGAGCGAACGAGCAGTACTTC. Residues: CASSETGVVGANEQYF.

This sequence joins TRBV19 and TRBJ2-1; TRBD2 might be the D (6 bases). This CDR3 is built from 18 residues. Trimming stripped 1 base from V and 3 bases from J, with 19 bases between. Per the germline V gene, CDR1 is LNHDA and CDR2 is SQIVND (reference sequence). As DNA, the CDR3 is TGTGCCAGTAGTATAGGGGGCCTGTCGGGAGTAATCTACAATGAGCAGTTCTTC. Translating it yields CASSIGGLSGVIYNEQFF.

This chain joins TRBV29-1 and TRBJ1-4; no definite D call. There are 15 residues in the CDR3. Germline CDR1 reads SQVTM; CDR2 reads ANQGSEA. Trimming removed 6 bases from V and 0 bases from J, with 14 bases in between. CDR3 protein: CSVVGGPATNEKLFF. The DNA of the CDR3 is TGCAGCGTCGTGGGAGGGCCCGCAACTAATGAAAAACTGTTTTTT.

This clone appeared many times. The gene calls are TRBV2 and TRBJ1-1, with D uncertain. This CDR3 region has 14 residues. Germline V gives CDR1 SNHLY, CDR2 FYNNEI. V lost 3 bases to trimming and J lost 7 bases, with 15 bases between them. CDR3 DNA: TGTGCCAGCAGTGATTATTACAGACTAAATGAAGCTTTCTTT. As protein: CASSDYYRLNEAFF.

This clone was seen only a few times. This sequence joins TRBV5-1 and TRBJ2-5, with D possibly matching TRBD2 (5 bases). The germline V gene has CDR1 SGHRS and CDR2 YFSETQ. V shed 4 bases and J shed 0 bases, with 13 bases lying between them. CDR3 size: 15 residues. CDR3 bases: TGCGCCAGCAGCGCCAAGGAGGAGTACCAAGAGACCCAGTACTTC. This gives the protein CASSAKEEYQETQYF.

A single count supports this clone. The J gene is TRBJ2-2, the V gene TRBV19, with D possibly matching TRBD1 (6 bases). The germline CDR1 and CDR2 sequences are LNHDA and SQIVND (reference sequence). V lost 3 bases to trimming and J lost 4 bases, with 15 bases between them. The CDR3 sequence is 16 residues long. In DNA form, the CDR3 reads TGTGCCAGTAGTATCCTTCCAGGGGCGATCACCGGGGAGCTGTTTTTT. Protein sequence: CASSILPGAITGELFF.

This chain uses TRBV5-1 with TRBJ2-2; D is uncertain. V was pared by 0 bases and J by 0 bases, with 21 bases between. Germline CDR1 and CDR2: SGHRS and YFSETQ. The CDR3 length is 20 residues. The CDR3 region is CASSLASMGLGPANTGELFF. The CDR3 coding sequence is TGCGCCAGCAGCTTGGCGTCTATGGGTTTAGGGCCTGCGAACACCGGGGAGCTGTTTTTT. The full variable domain, its missing parts supplied by reference TRBV5-1 and TRBJ2-2, is KAGVTQTPRYLIKTRGQQVTLSCSPISGHRSVSWYQQTPGQGLQFLFEYFSETQRNKGNFPGRFSGRQFSNSRSEMNVSTLELGDSALYLCASSLASMGLGPANTGELFFGEGSRLTVL.

The chain combines TRBV7-9 with TRBJ2-7; 8 nucleotides agree with TRBD1. The J segment lost 4 bases and the V segment lost 0 bases, leaving 5 bases of the junction unmatched. The CDR3 spans 15 residues. Germline values: CDR1 SEHNR, CDR2 FQNEAQ (reference sequence). CDR3 DNA: TGTGCCAGCAGCTTAGCAGCAGGGGGCTTATACGAGCAGTACTTC. Amino acid sequence: CASSLAAGGLYEQYF.

This clone has only one observation. This rearrangement joins TRBV2 to TRBJ2-3, with a possible D match to TRBD2 (6 bases). CDR3 length: 13 residues. Trimming shortened V by 5 bases and J by 6 bases, and 12 bases separated the two germline ends. The V gene's germline CDR1 is SNHLY and CDR2 FYNNEI. The CDR3 here is CASSLLTSDTQYF. CDR3 DNA: TGTGCCAGCAGTCTTCTCACTAGCGATACGCAGTATTTT.

V and J are TRBV5-1 and TRBJ2-5; tentatively, D is TRBD1 (6 bases). Trimming removed 2 bases at V and 2 bases at J, with 10 bases between. CDR3 length equals 14 residues. Looked up from germline, CDR1 is SGHRS and CDR2 is YFSETQ. CDR3 in DNA: TGCGCCAGCAGCTTAAGACAGGCTCAAGAGACCCAGTACTTC. Its protein product is CASSLRQAQETQYF.

This clone was found a few times. The V call is TRBV5-1, the J call TRBJ2-7; 9 bases match TRBD2. V shed 4 bases and J 7 bases; nucleotides not matched to a gene: 21. The CDR3 is 18 amino acids. Germline V lookup: CDR1 SGHRS, CDR2 YFSETQ. Here the CDR3 reads CASSPTRLRAGGLQEQYF. CDR3 DNA sequence: TGCGCCAGCAGCCCTACCAGACTAAGGGCGGGAGGGCTCCAAGAGCAGTACTTC.

The chain has TRBV5-4 and TRBJ2-2; D is undetermined. The CDR3 totals 15 residues. CDR1 is SGHNT, CDR2 YYREEE, per germline (reference sequence). The V end was cut by 0 bases, the J end by 5 bases, with 11 bases between. The CDR3 reads CASSLDIYETGELFF. CDR3 in DNA: TGTGCCAGCAGCTTGGATATCTACGAGACCGGGGAGCTGTTTTTT.

This clone was detected a few times. The CDR3 DNA sequence: TGTGCCAGCAGTGATTTGGAGGAGGGGTGGGAGACCCAGTACTTC. Its protein is CASSDLEEGWETQYF. The chain uses TRBV25-1 and TRBJ2-5, with a tentative D call TRBD2 (6 bases). Trimming shortened V by 3 bases and J by 5 bases, and 16 bases separated the two germline ends. CDR3 size: 15 residues. Germline V gives CDR1 MGHDK, CDR2 SYGVNS.

This chain links TRBV6-5 with TRBJ1-2, with D tentatively TRBD1 (6 bases). Germline V gives CDR1 MNHEY, CDR2 SVGAGI. Trimming stripped 7 bases from V and 4 bases from J, with 19 bases between. The CDR3 loop spans 15 amino acids. CDR3: CASNTDRSGGYGYTF. The CDR3, as DNA: TGTGCCAGCAATACCGACAGGTCAGGAGGCTATGGCTACACCTTC.

The chain carries TRBV2 and TRBJ2-2; 7 bases are shared with TRBD2. With 6 bases clipped from V and 5 bases from J, the junction kept 9 bases outside the gene matches. From germline, CDR1 is SNHLY and CDR2 FYNNEI. This CDR3 region has 15 residues. The CDR3 sequence is CASRRISGITGELFF. CDR3 bases: TGTGCCAGCAGGAGGATAAGCGGGATAACCGGGGAGCTGTTTTTT.

This chain joins TRBV2 and TRBJ1-5; tentatively, D is TRBD1 (6 bases). CDR3 length: 13 residues. V dropped 6 bases and J dropped 1 base, with 7 bases sitting between them. Germline CDR1 reads SNHLY; CDR2 reads FYNNEI. The CDR3 region is CASRGTSNQPQHF. The CDR3 region has the DNA TGTGCCAGCAGGGGGACAAGCAATCAGCCCCAGCATTTT. Drawing the rest from reference TRBV2 and TRBJ1-5, the complete variable domain is EPEVTQTPSHQVTQMGQEVILRCVPISNHLYFYWYRQILGQKVEFLVSFYNNEISEKSEIFDDQFSVERPDGSNFTLKIRSTKLEDSAMYFCASRGTSNQPQHFGDGTRLSIL.

CDR3 nucleotides: TGTGCCACCCGGACGGTGGGGTTTAACACTGAAGCTTTCTTT. Amino acid sequence: CATRTVGFNTEAFF. The chain recombines TRBV19 with TRBJ1-1, with D unclear. This CDR3 region has 14 residues. V lost 10 bases and J lost 2, with 17 bases in between. Germline CDR1 is LNHDA and CDR2 is SQIVND (reference sequence).

The gene calls are TRBV6-1 and TRBJ1-5; D call uncertain. CDR1 and CDR2 from the germline V gene are MNHNS and SASEGT. V gave up 6 bases and J gave up 4 bases, with 7 bases separating them. CDR3 length equals 12 residues. CDR3 bases: TGTGCCAGCAGCAAGATTAATCAGCCCCAGCATTTT. Residues: CASSKINQPQHF.